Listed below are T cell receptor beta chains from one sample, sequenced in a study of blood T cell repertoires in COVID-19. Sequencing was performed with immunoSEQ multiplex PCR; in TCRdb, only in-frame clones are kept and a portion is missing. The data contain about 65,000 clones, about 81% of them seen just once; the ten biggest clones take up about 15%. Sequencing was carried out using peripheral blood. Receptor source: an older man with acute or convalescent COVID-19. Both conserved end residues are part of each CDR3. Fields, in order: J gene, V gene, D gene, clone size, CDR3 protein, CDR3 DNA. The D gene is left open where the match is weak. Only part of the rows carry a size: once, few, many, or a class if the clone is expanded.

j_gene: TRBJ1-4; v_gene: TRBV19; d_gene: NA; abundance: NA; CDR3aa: CASSIQWPEKLFF; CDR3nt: TGTGCCAGTAGTATTCAGTGGCCCGAAAAACTGTTTTTT
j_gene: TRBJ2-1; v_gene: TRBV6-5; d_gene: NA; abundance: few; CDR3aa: CASSYSWQGSNEQFF; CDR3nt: TGTGCCAGCAGTTACTCGTGGCAGGGTTCCAATGAGCAGTTCTTC
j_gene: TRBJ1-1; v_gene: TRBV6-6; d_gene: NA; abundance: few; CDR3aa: CASSSGNTEAFF; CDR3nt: TGTGCCAGCAGTTCAGGGAACACTGAAGCTTTCTTT
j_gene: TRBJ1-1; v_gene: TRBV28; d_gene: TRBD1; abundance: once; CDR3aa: CASSFPNRGTEAFF; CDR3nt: TGTGCCAGCAGTTTTCCTAACAGGGGAACTGAAGCTTTCTTT
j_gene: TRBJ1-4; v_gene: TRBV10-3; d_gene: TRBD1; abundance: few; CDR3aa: CATRAGGKGEKLFF; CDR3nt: TGTGCCACGCGGGCAGGGGGCAAGGGTGAAAAACTGTTTTTT
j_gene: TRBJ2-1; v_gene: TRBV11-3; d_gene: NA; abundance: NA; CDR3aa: CASSLDLSQNNEQFF; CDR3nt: TGTGCCAGCAGCTTAGATCTGTCTCAGAACAATGAGCAGTTCTTC
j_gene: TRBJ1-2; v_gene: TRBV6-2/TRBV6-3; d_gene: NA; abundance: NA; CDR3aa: CASSSSLGSNGYTF; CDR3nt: TGTGCCAGCAGTTCCTCCCTCGGGTCTAATGGCTACACCTTC
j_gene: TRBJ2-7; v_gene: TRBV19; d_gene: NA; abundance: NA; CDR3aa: CASSFRDEQYF; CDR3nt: TGTGCCAGTAGTTTCAGGGACGAGCAGTACTTC
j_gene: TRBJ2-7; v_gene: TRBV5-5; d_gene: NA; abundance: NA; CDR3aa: CASSLVQVSSYEQYF; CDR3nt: TGTGCCAGCAGCTTGGTACAGGTTAGTTCCTACGAGCAGTACTTC
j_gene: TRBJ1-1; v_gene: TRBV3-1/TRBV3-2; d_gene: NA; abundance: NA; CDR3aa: CASSRRQTRNTEAFF; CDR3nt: TGTGCCAGCAGTCGTAGACAGACAAGGAACACTGAAGCTTTCTTT
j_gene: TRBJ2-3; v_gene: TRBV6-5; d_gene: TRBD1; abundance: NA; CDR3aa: CASSSGTGVHTQYF; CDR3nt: TGTGCCAGCAGTTCCGGGACAGGGGTGCATACGCAGTATTTT
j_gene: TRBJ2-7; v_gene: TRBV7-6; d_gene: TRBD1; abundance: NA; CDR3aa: CASSLVSRGSEQYF; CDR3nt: TGTGCCAGCAGCTTAGTCAGCAGGGGGAGCGAGCAGTACTTC
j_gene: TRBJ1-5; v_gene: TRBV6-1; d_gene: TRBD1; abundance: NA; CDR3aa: CASSEGWTGGRSNQPQHF; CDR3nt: TGTGCCAGCAGTGAAGGGTGGACAGGGGGGAGAAGCAATCAGCCCCAGCATTTT
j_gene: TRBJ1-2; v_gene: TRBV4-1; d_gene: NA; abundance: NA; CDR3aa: CASSQGADAANYGYTF; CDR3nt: TGCGCCAGCAGCCAAGGAGCGGACGCAGCTAACTATGGCTACACCTTC
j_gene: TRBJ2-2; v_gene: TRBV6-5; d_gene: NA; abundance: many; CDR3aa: CASSYDAGTGELFF; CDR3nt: TGTGCCAGCAGTTACGACGCGGGCACCGGGGAGCTGTTTTTT
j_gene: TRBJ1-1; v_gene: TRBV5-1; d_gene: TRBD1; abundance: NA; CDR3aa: CASSNGQGNTEAFF; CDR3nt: TGCGCCAGCAGTAACGGACAGGGGAACACTGAAGCTTTCTTT
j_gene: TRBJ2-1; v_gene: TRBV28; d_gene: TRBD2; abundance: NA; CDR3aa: CASSFPLRLAGGSSYNEQFF; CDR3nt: TGTGCCAGCAGTTTTCCTCTTAGACTAGCGGGGGGGTCGTCCTACAATGAGCAGTTCTTC
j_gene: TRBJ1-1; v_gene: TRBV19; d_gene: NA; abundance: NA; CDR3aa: CASSPHREGTEAFF; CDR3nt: TGTGCCAGTAGCCCACACAGGGAAGGCACTGAAGCTTTCTTT
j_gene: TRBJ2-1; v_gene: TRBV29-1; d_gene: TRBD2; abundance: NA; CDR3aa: CSVTSGVSYNEQFF; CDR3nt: TGCAGCGTCACTAGCGGGGTGTCCTACAATGAGCAGTTCTTC
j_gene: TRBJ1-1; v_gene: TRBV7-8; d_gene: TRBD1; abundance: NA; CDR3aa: CASSLGRDRVRTEAFF; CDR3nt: TGTGCCAGCAGCTTAGGCCGGGACAGGGTAAGGACTGAAGCTTTCTTT
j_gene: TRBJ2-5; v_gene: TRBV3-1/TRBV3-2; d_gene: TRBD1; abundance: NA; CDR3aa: CASSRGGQGLETQYF; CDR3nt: TGTGCCAGCAGCCGGGGAGGACAGGGGTTAGAGACCCAGTACTTC
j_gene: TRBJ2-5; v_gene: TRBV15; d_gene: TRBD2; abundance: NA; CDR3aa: CATSRPGGTSGEETQYF; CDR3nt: TGTGCCACCAGCAGACCCGGGGGGACTAGCGGGGAAGAGACCCAGTACTTC
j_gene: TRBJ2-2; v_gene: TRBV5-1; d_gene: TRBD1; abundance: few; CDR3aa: CASSLGDSFQGELFF; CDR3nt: TGCGCCAGCAGCTTGGGGGACAGCTTCCAGGGGGAGCTGTTTTTT
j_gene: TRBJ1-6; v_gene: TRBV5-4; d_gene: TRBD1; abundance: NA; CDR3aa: CASSKTGINSPLHF; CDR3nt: TGTGCCAGCAGCAAGACAGGGATTAATTCACCCCTCCACTTT
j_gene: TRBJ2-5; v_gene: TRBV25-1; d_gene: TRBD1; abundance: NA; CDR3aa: CASSGQGQETQYF; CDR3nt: TGTGCCAGCAGTGGACAGGGGCAAGAGACCCAGTACTTC
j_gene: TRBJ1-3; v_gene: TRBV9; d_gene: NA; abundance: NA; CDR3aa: CASSLGGDSGNTIYF; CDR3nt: TGTGCCAGCTCACTAGGAGGGGACTCTGGAAACACCATATATTTT
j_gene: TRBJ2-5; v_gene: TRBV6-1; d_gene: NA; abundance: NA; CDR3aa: CASSEAWAGRETQYF; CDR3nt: TGTGCCAGCAGTGAAGCGTGGGCAGGGCGGGAGACCCAGTACTTC
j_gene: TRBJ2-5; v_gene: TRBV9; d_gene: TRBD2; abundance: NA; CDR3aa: CASSVDSGGLQETQYF; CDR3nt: TGTGCCAGCAGCGTAGACAGCGGGGGGTTACAAGAGACCCAGTACTTC
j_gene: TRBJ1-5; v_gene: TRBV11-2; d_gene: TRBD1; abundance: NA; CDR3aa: CASSLVARGIGQPQHF; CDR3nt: TGTGCCAGCAGCTTAGTGGCCAGGGGGATTGGTCAGCCCCAGCATTTT
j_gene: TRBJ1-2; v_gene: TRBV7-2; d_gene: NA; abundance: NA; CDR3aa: CASSLRRGRLSHYGYTF; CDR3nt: TGTGCCAGCAGCTTAAGGCGGGGTAGGCTCAGCCACTATGGCTACACCTTC
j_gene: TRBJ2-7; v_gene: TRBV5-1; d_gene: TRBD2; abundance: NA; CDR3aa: CASSLVSGDSSYEQYF; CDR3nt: TGCGCCAGCAGCTTGGTAAGCGGGGATAGCTCCTACGAGCAGTACTTC
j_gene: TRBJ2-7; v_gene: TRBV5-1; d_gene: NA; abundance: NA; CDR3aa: CASSGGSYDNSYEQYF; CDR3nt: TGCGCCAGCAGCGGAGGGTCGTATGATAACTCCTACGAGCAGTACTTC
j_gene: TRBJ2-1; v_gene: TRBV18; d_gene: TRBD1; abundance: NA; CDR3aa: CASSLPGQMNNEQFF; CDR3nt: TGTGCCAGCTCACTACCGGGACAGATGAACAATGAGCAGTTCTTC
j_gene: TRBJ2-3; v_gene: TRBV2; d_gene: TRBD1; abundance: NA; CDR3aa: CASSADRGPRRTDTQYF; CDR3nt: TGTGCCAGCAGTGCGGACAGGGGGCCGCGAAGAACAGATACGCAGTATTTT
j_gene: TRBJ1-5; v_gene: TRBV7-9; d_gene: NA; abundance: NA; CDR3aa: CASSRRGSNQPQHF; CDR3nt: TGTGCCAGCAGCCGCAGGGGTAGCAATCAGCCCCAGCATTTT